The 26 T cell receptor beta chains below come from one sample, sequenced in a study of T cells in Graves' hyperthyroidism and ophthalmopathy. TCR beta CDR3 regions were amplified from RNA transcripts. With the HTBI primer set, the TCR CDR3 went through a first round of RT-PCR. MiXCR, run by TCRdb on the multiplex PCR reads, gives a single entry per CDR3 protein. Here the sample spans around 520,000 distinct CDR3 sequences, about 15% being singletons. The specimen was blood. The receptors were gathered from a woman between 35 and 50 years old with Graves' hyperthyroidism.

The V and J genes are TRBV30 and TRBJ2-7; 10 nucleotides agree with TRBD2. The junction had 4 bases not matched to a gene; V was cut back by 6 bases and J by 2 bases. This CDR3 spans 13 amino acids. CDR1 GTSNPN and CDR2 SVGIG come from the germline V gene (reference sequence). CDR3 sequence (DNA): TGTGCCTGTGGGCTAGCGGGGGCCTACGAGCAGTACTTC. This gives the protein CACGLAGAYEQYF.

In its sample, this clonotype was seen many times. The chain combines TRBV12-3 or TRBV12-4 with TRBJ1-1; D might be TRBD1 (5 bases). Trimming stripped 6 bases from V and 4 bases from J, with 15 bases between. The CDR3 is made up of 14 amino acids. The CDR3 is CASSMTRGSTEAFF. In nucleotides, the CDR3 is TGTGCCAGCAGCATGACAAGGGGAAGCACTGAAGCTTTCTTT.

The rearrangement joins TRBV6-1 to TRBJ2-1; 10 positions agree with TRBD2. The CDR3 extends over 14 amino acids. V lost 8 bases to trimming and J lost 5 bases; unmatched junction nucleotides: 6. Per germline, CDR1 MNHNS and CDR2 SASEGT. In DNA form, the CDR3 reads TGTGCCAGCGCTACGGGACTAGCGAACAATGAGCAGTTCTTC. As protein: CASATGLANNEQFF.

The chain couples TRBV5-1 to TRBJ2-1, with TRBD2 matching over 7 bases. The CDR3 extends over 18 amino acids. Germline CDR1 reads SGHRS; CDR2 reads YFSETQ. Germline trimming cut 4 bases from V and 9 bases from J; bases unmatched to any gene: 22. The chain's CDR3 is CASSRHKVSSGGDIEQFF. The CDR3, as DNA: TGCGCCAGCAGCAGACATAAGGTGTCTAGCGGAGGGGATATTGAGCAGTTCTTC. The full variable domain, its missing parts supplied by reference TRBV5-1 and TRBJ2-1, is KAGVTQTPRYLIKTRGQQVTLSCSPISGHRSVSWYQQTPGQGLQFLFEYFSETQRNKGNFPGRFSGRQFSNSRSEMNVSTLELGDSALYLCASSRHKVSSGGDIEQFFGPGTRLTVL.

This chain uses TRBV7-3 with TRBJ1-2; 8 bases fit TRBD1. CDR1 is SGHTA, CDR2 FQGTGA, per germline. J was trimmed by 4 bases and V by 5 bases; bases with no gene match: 6. The CDR3 is made up of 14 amino acids. The CDR3 DNA sequence: TGTGCCAGCAGCCCAGGGGGCTTTGGCTATGGCTACACCTTC. Translation gives CASSPGGFGYGYTF.

This clonotype was counted ten times or more. V usage is TRBV2 and J usage is TRBJ2-7; D is uncertain. V was clipped by 6 bases and J by 3 bases, with 6 bases between them. The CDR3 contains 11 residues. Germline V gene data show CDR1 as SNHLY and CDR2 as FYNNEI. CDR3 sequence: CASRIHYEQYF. CDR3 DNA: TGTGCCAGCAGAATCCACTACGAGCAGTACTTC. Complete variable domain (other parts from reference TRBV2 and TRBJ2-7): EPEVTQTPSHQVTQMGQEVILRCVPISNHLYFYWYRQILGQKVEFLVSFYNNEISEKSEIFDDQFSVERPDGSNFTLKIRSTKLEDSAMYFCASRIHYEQYFGPGTRLTVT.

Concerning this clonotype itself: At one end the junction does not follow the germline gene, possibly because of a read error. The chain is built from TRBV10-3 and TRBJ2-7; TRBD2 matches 12 bases. From germline, CDR1 is ENHRY and CDR2 SYGVKD. CDR3 size: 12 residues. The CDR3 DNA reads as TGTGCCACGGGACTAGCGGGCTACGAGCTGTACTTC. Protein: CATGLAGYELYF.

This clonotype was counted ten times or more. The chain employs TRBV7-9 and TRBJ1-2; D remains unclear. Germline V gives CDR1 SEHNR, CDR2 FQNEAQ (reference sequence). Trimming stripped 5 bases from V and 1 base from J, with 11 bases between. The CDR3 loop spans 14 amino acids. CDR3 nucleotide sequence: TGTGCCAGCAGCCTTTTGACGGATAACTATGGCTACACCTTC. Translation: CASSLLTDNYGYTF.

The V gene is TRBV5-6, the J gene TRBJ1-5; D ambiguous. The V and J ends lost 0 bases and 5 bases respectively, with 9 bases between them. The germline gives CDR1 SGHDT, CDR2 YYEEEE. The CDR3 totals 14 residues. The CDR3 sequence is CASSLAGCDQPQHF. In DNA form, the CDR3 reads TGTGCCAGCAGCTTGGCGGGGTGTGATCAGCCCCAGCATTTT.

This sequence joins TRBV6-1 and TRBJ1-2, with a tentative D call TRBD1 (5 bases). Germline V gives CDR1 MNHNS, CDR2 SASEGT. CDR3 length: 15 residues. The germline V and J ends were trimmed by 6 bases and 3 bases, with 17 bases remaining between them. The CDR3 nucleotides read TGTGCCAGCAGGACGGGACCGCTGCAAGACTATGGCTACACCTTC. Amino acids: CASRTGPLQDYGYTF.

This clonotype was counted ten times or more. The gene calls are TRBV6-1 and TRBJ1-5, with no clear D. The CDR3 covers 16 residues. The V end was cut by 1 base, the J end by 2 bases, with 12 bases between. Germline CDR1 is MNHNS and CDR2 is SASEGT. CDR3 in amino acids: CASSEGLGGGNQPQHF. The CDR3 nucleotides read TGTGCCAGCAGTGAAGGCCTGGGTGGAGGCAATCAGCCCCAGCATTTT.

This clonotype was detected ten times or more. The V and J genes are TRBV2 and TRBJ2-3; D is perhaps TRBD1 (5 bases). V lost 3 bases to trimming and J lost 3 bases, with 10 bases between them. Germline CDR1 is SNHLY and CDR2 is FYNNEI. The CDR3 sequence is 14 residues long. The CDR3 bases are TGTGCCAGCAGTGATACGACAGAGACAGATACGCAGTATTTT. Its protein product is CASSDTTETDTQYF.

This clonotype was picked up many times. The gene calls are TRBV19 and TRBJ1-1; 7 bases agree with TRBD1. Per germline, CDR1 LNHDA and CDR2 SQIVND (reference sequence). The CDR3 runs to 14 residues. The junction had 4 bases not matched to a gene; V was cut back by 3 bases and J by 3 bases. The CDR3 sequence is CASSIDRADTEAFF. The CDR3 nucleotides read TGTGCCAGTAGTATCGACAGGGCTGACACTGAAGCTTTCTTT.

V is TRBV20-1 and J is TRBJ2-3; D is ambiguous. From germline, CDR1 is DFQATT and CDR2 SNEGSKA (reference sequence). The V end lost 4 bases, the J end lost 2 bases, and 19 bases lay between the germline ends. The CDR3 is made up of 16 amino acids. The CDR3: CSAKSPSRAYTDTQYF. The CDR3 DNA reads as TGCAGTGCTAAATCTCCCTCTCGGGCGTACACAGATACGCAGTATTTT.

The chain recombines TRBV5-6 with TRBJ1-4, with D perhaps TRBD1 (5 bases). Germline CDR1 and CDR2: SGHDT and YYEEEE. The CDR3 contains 15 residues. The V and J ends lost 4 bases and 8 bases respectively, with 18 bases between them. CDR3 residues: CASSQRTPRREKLFF. In nucleotides, the CDR3 is TGTGCCAGCAGCCAACGGACACCCAGGAGAGAAAAACTGTTTTTT.

This clonotype occurred many times. The V gene is TRBV28, the J gene TRBJ1-1, with TRBD1 matching over 10 bases. CDR1 is MDHEN, CDR2 SYDVKM, per germline. V gave up 6 bases and J gave up 5 bases; unmatched junction bases: 6. This CDR3 has 14 residues. Here the CDR3 reads CASSSWTGGTEAFF. In DNA form, the CDR3 reads TGTGCCAGCAGCTCTTGGACAGGGGGGACTGAAGCTTTCTTT.

About this clonotype: A much larger clone lies one base from this, so it may be a read error. The chain recombines TRBV7-9 with TRBJ1-2; D gene unclear. Trimming cost V 5 bases and J 3 bases, with 19 bases left between them. The CDR3 covers 16 residues. Germline loops: CDR1 SEHNR, CDR2 FQNEAQ (reference sequence). The CDR3 DNA reads as TGTGCCAGCAGCCCGTCAGCCCTCCCCGCTTACTATGGCTACACCTTC. Amino acids: CASSPSALPAYYGYTF. The variable domain in full, completed from reference TRBV7-9 and TRBJ1-2, reads DTGVSQNPRHKITKRGQNVTFRCDPISEHNRLYWYRQTLGQGPEFLTYFQNEAQLEKSRLLSDRFSAERPKGSFSTLEIQRTEQGDSAMYLCASSPSALPAYYGYTFGSGTRLTVV.

This clonotype occurred a few times. The rearrangement joins TRBV5-6 to TRBJ2-1; 9 nucleotides line up with TRBD1. Germline V gene lookup returns CDR1 SGHDT and CDR2 YYEEEE. The CDR3 loop spans 13 amino acids. J lost 8 bases, V lost 4 bases, and 4 bases had no gene match. The CDR3 region is CASSTRQGDEQFF. The CDR3 nucleotides are TGTGCCAGCAGCACCCGACAGGGGGATGAGCAGTTCTTC.

This clonotype was observed at least ten times. This chain uses TRBV2 with TRBJ2-4, with 7 bases aligning to TRBD1. V shed 6 bases, J shed 8 bases, and the junction held 4 bases outside the gene matches. CDR3 length: 12 residues. The germline V gene has CDR1 SNHLY and CDR2 FYNNEI. In DNA form, the CDR3 reads TGTGCCAGCAGGGGACAGCGAGACATTCAGTACTTC. Residues: CASRGQRDIQYF.

This clonotype was detected many times. The chain links TRBV6-1 to TRBJ2-5; the match to TRBD1 covers 7 bases. Germline V gives CDR1 MNHNS, CDR2 SASEGT. The length of the CDR3 is 15 residues. V lost 6 bases to trimming and J lost 6 bases; unmatched junction nucleotides: 13. DNA of the CDR3: TGTGCCAGCAGACCACCCCCACAGGGGTATCAGACCCAGTACTTC. Amino acid sequence: CASRPPPQGYQTQYF.

On this clonotype itself: A read error may be the cause here, since a much bigger clone is one base away. The chain recombines TRBV28 with TRBJ1-1; D may be TRBD1 (5 bases). CDR1 and CDR2 from the germline V gene are MDHEN and SYDVKM. The CDR3 length is 16 residues. CDR3 DNA sequence: TGTGCCTGCAGTTTAGGGGTCGTCGGCTTGAGATACGAAGCTTTCTTT. Its protein is CACSLGVVGLRYEAFF.

This clonotype came up many times. V is TRBV7-9 and J is TRBJ2-4; 9 bases are a match to TRBD1. The CDR3 consists of 13 residues. Germline V CDR1 and CDR2: SEHNR, FQNEAQ (reference sequence). J gave up 8 bases and V 9 bases, and 8 bases lay outside the gene matches. Here the CDR3 DNA reads TGTGCCAGTGGACAGGGGACAGAGTACATTCAGTACTTC. Translated, it gives CASGQGTEYIQYF.

This clonotype was seen more than once but under ten times. This chain joins TRBV27 and TRBJ1-5; 8 bases are shared with TRBD1. CDR3 length: 19 residues. The J segment lost 4 bases and the V segment lost 1 base, leaving 15 bases of the junction unmatched. Germline lookup yields CDR1 MNHEY and CDR2 SMNVEV (reference sequence). The CDR3 nucleotides are TGTGCCAGCAGTTTATATTCGGCGCCCCAGGGGGCTGGAAATCAGCCCCAGCATTTT. This codes for CASSLYSAPQGAGNQPQHF.

This clonotype was observed at least ten times. The CDR3 coding sequence is TGCGCCAGCAGCTTGAACCTAGCGGGAGGGCCGTACAATGAGCAGTTCTTC. Its protein is CASSLNLAGGPYNEQFF. The chain recombines TRBV5-1 with TRBJ2-1; 12 bases agree with TRBD2. Per germline, CDR1 SGHRS and CDR2 YFSETQ. Trimming cost V 1 base and J 4 bases; bases outside gene matches: 6. There are 17 residues in the CDR3.

This clonotype showed up just a few times. J is TRBJ1-2 and V is TRBV19; a weak D match, TRBD1 (5 bases). The CDR3 contains 13 residues. Germline values: CDR1 LNHDA, CDR2 SQIVND (reference sequence). V lost 7 bases to trimming and J lost 6 bases, with 15 bases between them. For the CDR3, the DNA is TGTGCCAGTACGACAGCTCCCAAGGATGGCTACACCTTC. Protein: CASTTAPKDGYTF.

The table lists this clonotype with a few counts. The chain has TRBV6-4 and TRBJ2-4, with 10 bases fitting TRBD1. Germline loops: CDR1 MRHNA, CDR2 SNTAGT. The CDR3 length is 17 residues. V shed 3 bases, J shed 5 bases, and the junction held 10 bases outside the gene matches. CDR3 nucleotide sequence: TGTGCCAGCAGTGATTCCGAAACCGGGACAGGGGAAAACATTCAGTACTTC. Translating it yields CASSDSETGTGENIQYF.